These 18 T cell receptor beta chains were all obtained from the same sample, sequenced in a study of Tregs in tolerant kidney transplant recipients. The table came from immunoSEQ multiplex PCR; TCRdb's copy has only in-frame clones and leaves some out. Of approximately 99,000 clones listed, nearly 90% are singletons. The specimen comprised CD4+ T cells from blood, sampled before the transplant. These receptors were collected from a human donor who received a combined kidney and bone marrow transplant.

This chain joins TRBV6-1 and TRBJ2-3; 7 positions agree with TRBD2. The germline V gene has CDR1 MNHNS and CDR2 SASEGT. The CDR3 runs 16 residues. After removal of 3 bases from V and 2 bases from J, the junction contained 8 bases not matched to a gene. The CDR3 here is CASSEGAGTLTDTQYF. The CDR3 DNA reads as TGTGCCAGCAGTGAGGGAGCGGGAACCCTCACAGATACGCAGTATTTT.

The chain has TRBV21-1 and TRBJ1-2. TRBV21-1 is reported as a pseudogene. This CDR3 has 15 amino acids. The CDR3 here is CASSKDGSPAGGYTF. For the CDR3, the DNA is TGTGCCAGCAGCAAAGACGGCAGCCCGGCGGGGGGCTACACCTTC.

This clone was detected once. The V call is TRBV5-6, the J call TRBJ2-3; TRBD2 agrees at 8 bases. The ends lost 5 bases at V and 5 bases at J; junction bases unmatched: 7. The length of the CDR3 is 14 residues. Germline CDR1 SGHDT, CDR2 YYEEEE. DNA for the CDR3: TGTGCCAGCAGGGAAGCGGGAGCGGGAGATACGCAGTATTTT. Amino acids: CASREAGAGDTQYF.

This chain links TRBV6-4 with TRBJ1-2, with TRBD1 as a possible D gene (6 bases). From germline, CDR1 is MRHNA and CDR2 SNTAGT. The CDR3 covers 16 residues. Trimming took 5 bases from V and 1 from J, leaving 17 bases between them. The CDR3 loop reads CASSRSGGGINYGYTF. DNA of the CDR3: TGTGCCAGCAGTCGGAGTGGGGGGGGCATTAACTATGGCTACACCTTC.

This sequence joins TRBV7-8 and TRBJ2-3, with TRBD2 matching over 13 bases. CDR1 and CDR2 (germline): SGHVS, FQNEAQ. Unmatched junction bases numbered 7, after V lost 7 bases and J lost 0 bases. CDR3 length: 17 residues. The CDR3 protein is CASIGTSGTTSTDTQYF. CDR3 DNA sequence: TGTGCCAGCATCGGGACTAGCGGGACCACTAGCACAGATACGCAGTATTTT.

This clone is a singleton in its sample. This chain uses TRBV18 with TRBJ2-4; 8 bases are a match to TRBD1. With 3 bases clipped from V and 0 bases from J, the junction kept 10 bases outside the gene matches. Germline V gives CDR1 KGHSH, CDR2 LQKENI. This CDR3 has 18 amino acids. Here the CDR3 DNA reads TGTGCCAGCTCACCGCTCCCCGGGACAGGCTTAGCCAAAAACATTCAGTACTTC. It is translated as CASSPLPGTGLAKNIQYF.

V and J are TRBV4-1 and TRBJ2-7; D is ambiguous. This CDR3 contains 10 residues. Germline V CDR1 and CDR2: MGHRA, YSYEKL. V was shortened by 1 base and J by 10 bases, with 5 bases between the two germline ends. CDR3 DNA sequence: TGCGCCAGCAGCCAAGTCTCTCAGTACTTC. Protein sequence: CASSQVSQYF.

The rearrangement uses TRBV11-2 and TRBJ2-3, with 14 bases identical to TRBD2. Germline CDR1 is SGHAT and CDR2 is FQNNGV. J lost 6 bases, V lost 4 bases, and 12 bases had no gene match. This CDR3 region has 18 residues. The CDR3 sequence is CASSSLWGLAGARDTQYF. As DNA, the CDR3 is TGTGCCAGCAGCTCGCTTTGGGGACTAGCGGGGGCTCGTGATACGCAGTATTTT.

In DNA form, the CDR3 reads TGTGCCAGCAGTTCCCCAGGGTGGGTAGAGACCCAGTACTTC. It is translated as CASSSPGWVETQYF. The chain joins TRBV28 to TRBJ2-5; TRBD1 is a possible D gene (5 bases). Deletions cut 4 bases from V and 4 bases from J, with 13 bases between. Germline values: CDR1 MDHEN, CDR2 SYDVKM. The CDR3 contains 14 residues.

The CDR3 nucleotides are TGTGCCAGCAGTGGACAGGGAGCCCAGCCCCAGCATTTT. Its translation: CASSGQGAQPQHF. V is TRBV2 and J is TRBJ1-5; 7 bases fit TRBD1. This CDR3 is built from 13 residues. V dropped 4 bases and J dropped 7; count of bases not matched to a gene: 4. CDR1 and CDR2 from the germline V gene are SNHLY and FYNNEI.

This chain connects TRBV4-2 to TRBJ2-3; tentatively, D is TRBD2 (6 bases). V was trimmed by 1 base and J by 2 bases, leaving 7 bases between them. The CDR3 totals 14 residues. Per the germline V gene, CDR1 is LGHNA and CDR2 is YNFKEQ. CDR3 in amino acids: CASSQVAATDTQYF. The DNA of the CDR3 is TGTGCCAGCAGCCAAGTAGCGGCCACAGATACGCAGTATTTT.

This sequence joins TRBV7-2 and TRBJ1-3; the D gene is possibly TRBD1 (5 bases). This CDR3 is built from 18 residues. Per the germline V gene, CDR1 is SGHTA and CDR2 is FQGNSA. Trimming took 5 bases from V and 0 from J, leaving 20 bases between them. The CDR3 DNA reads TGTGCCAGCAGCCCCCTTGAGGCGGGACGCCCCTCTGGAAACACCATATATTTT. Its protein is CASSPLEAGRPSGNTIYF.

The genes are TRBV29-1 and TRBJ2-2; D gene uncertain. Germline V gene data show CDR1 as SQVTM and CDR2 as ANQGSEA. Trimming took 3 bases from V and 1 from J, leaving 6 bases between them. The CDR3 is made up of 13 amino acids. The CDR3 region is CSVEGRNTGELFF. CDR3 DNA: TGCAGCGTTGAGGGCAGGAACACCGGGGAGCTGTTTTTT.

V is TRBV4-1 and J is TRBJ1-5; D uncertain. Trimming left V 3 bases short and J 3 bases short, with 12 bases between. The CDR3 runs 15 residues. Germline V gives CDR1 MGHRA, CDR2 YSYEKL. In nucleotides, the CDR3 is TGCGCCAGCAGCCAGTGGCAGGCGACCAATCAGCCCCAGCATTTT. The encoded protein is CASSQWQATNQPQHF.

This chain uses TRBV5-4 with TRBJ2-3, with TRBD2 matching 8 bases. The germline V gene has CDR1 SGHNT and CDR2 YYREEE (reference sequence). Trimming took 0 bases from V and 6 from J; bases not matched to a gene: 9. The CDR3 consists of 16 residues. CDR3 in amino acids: CASSLVSGGFGDTQYF. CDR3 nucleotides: TGTGCCAGCAGCTTGGTCAGCGGGGGCTTTGGGGATACGCAGTATTTT.

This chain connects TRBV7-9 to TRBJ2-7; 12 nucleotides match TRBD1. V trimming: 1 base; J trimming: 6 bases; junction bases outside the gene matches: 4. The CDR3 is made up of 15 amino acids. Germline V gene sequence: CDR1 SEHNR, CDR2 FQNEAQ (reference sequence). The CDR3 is CASSLGGQGAREQYF. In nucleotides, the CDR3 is TGTGCCAGCAGCTTAGGGGGACAGGGGGCTCGCGAGCAGTACTTC.

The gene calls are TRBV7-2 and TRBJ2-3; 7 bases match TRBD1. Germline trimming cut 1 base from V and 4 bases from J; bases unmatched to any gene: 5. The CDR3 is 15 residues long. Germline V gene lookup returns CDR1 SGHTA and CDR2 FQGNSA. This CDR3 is CASSLVTQGADTQYF. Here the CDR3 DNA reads TGTGCCAGCAGCTTAGTGACCCAGGGGGCAGATACGCAGTATTTT.

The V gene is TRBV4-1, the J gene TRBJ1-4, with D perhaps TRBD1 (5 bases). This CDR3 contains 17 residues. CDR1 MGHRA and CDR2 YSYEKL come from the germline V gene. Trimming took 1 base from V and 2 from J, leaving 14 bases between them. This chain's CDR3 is CASSQVQGKGTNEKLFF. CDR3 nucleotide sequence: TGCGCCAGCAGCCAAGTCCAGGGCAAGGGCACTAATGAAAAACTGTTTTTT.